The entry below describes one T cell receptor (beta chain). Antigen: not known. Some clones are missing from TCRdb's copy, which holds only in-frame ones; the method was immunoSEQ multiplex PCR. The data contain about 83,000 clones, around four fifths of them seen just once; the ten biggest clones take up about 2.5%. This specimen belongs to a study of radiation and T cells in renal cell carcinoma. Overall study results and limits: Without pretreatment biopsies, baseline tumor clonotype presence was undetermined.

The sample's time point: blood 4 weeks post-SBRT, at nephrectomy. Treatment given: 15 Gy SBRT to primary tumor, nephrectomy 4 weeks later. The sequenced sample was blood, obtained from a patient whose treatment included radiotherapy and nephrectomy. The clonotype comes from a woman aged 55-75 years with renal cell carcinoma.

CDR3 protein: CASSFNQHSTDTQYF. For the CDR3, the DNA is TGTGCCAGCAGCTTTAACCAGCATAGCACAGATACGCAGTATTTT. The gene calls are TRBV28 and TRBJ2-3; D not certain. The CDR3 contains 15 residues. Germline CDR1 is MDHEN and CDR2 is SYDVKM. The V end lost 6 bases, the J end lost 0 bases, and 13 bases lay between the germline ends.